What follows are 31 T cell receptor beta chains derived from one specimen sequenced in a study of T cells in Graves' hyperthyroidism and ophthalmopathy. Researchers amplified the TCR beta CDR3 regions from RNA transcripts. TCR CDR3 regions were first amplified by RT-PCR with HTBI primers. A single record per CDR3 protein comes from TCRdb applying MiXCR to the multiplex PCR reads. The sample shows about 350,000 distinct CDR3 sequences, about 13% of them seen only once. The material sequenced was blood. Receptors were obtained from a woman aged 40 to 55 with Graves' ophthalmopathy.

This clonotype showed up many times. The V gene is TRBV7-9, the J gene TRBJ2-7; 8 nucleotides agree with TRBD1. V was pared by 4 bases and J by 3 bases, with 5 bases of the junction left unmatched. Germline V gene sequence: CDR1 SEHNR, CDR2 FQNEAQ (reference sequence). The CDR3 sequence is 14 residues long. This CDR3 is CASSYQDRDYEQYF. CDR3 DNA sequence: TGTGCCAGCAGCTACCAGGACAGGGACTACGAGCAGTACTTC. Full variable domain (remainder filled in from reference TRBV7-9 and TRBJ2-7): DTGVSQNPRHKITKRGQNVTFRCDPISEHNRLYWYRQTLGQGPEFLTYFQNEAQLEKSRLLSDRFSAERPKGSFSTLEIQRTEQGDSAMYLCASSYQDRDYEQYFGPGTRLTVT.

This clonotype showed up just a few times. The gene calls are TRBV6-1 and TRBJ2-6; D remains ambiguous. The CDR3 covers 14 residues. Between the trimmed V and J ends, which lost 8 bases and 2 bases, there was a span of 10 bases. Germline V gene sequence: CDR1 MNHNS, CDR2 SASEGT. CDR3 region: CASRPRPGANVLTF. The CDR3 DNA sequence: TGTGCCAGCCGCCCGAGACCTGGGGCCAACGTCCTGACTTTC.

At least ten counts were recorded for this clonotype. The rearrangement links TRBV12-3 or TRBV12-4 to TRBJ2-7, with 9 nucleotides matching TRBD1. There are 15 residues in the CDR3. The junction had 11 bases not matched to a gene; V was cut back by 6 bases and J by 5 bases. CDR3 loop: CASRITGTGNHEQYF. DNA for the CDR3: TGTGCCAGCAGAATAACCGGGACAGGGAACCACGAGCAGTACTTC.

This clonotype was seen a few times. The chain uses TRBV20-1 and TRBJ1-1; D not certain. V gave up 0 bases and J gave up 4 bases, with 15 bases separating them. The germline gives CDR1 DFQATT, CDR2 SNEGSKA (reference sequence). CDR3 length: 15 residues. The CDR3 region has the DNA TGCAGTGCTAGAGATCCTGTCGGAGTAAGCACTGAAGCTTTCTTT. Translated, it gives CSARDPVGVSTEAFF.

This chain uses TRBV2 with TRBJ2-7; D is unresolved. CDR3 length equals 12 residues. The V and J ends lost 7 bases and 0 bases respectively, with 7 bases between them. Germline values: CDR1 SNHLY, CDR2 FYNNEI. CDR3: CASKGISYEQYF. CDR3 in DNA: TGTGCCAGCAAAGGAATCTCCTACGAGCAGTACTTC.

This clonotype was detected many times. The rearrangement links TRBV6-1 to TRBJ1-1, with 9 bases aligning to TRBD1. The CDR3 loop spans 15 amino acids. Germline V gives CDR1 MNHNS, CDR2 SASEGT. The V and J ends lost 7 bases and 3 bases, in that order; junction bases with no gene match: 9. CDR3 protein: CASTQNRGQDTEAFF. CDR3 bases: TGTGCCAGCACGCAGAACAGGGGGCAGGACACTGAAGCTTTCTTT.

J is TRBJ2-7 and V is TRBV11-3; D is ambiguous. V lost 2 bases and J lost 7, with 12 bases in between. This CDR3 is 13 amino acids long. The germline gives CDR1 SGHNT, CDR2 YENEEA. CDR3 DNA sequence: TGTGCCAGCAGCTTATCCCACGGTCGTGAGCAGTACTTC. The encoded protein is CASSLSHGREQYF.

In its sample, this clonotype was seen many times. V gene TRBV20-1 combines with J gene TRBJ2-5; TRBD2 matches 7 bases. The germline gives CDR1 DFQATT, CDR2 SNEGSKA (reference sequence). Trimming removed 0 bases from V and 5 bases from J; junction bases left unmatched: 9. This CDR3 is built from 15 residues. CDR3 bases: TGCAGTGCTAGAGATCTTGGGGGGGAGTGGGAGACCCAGTACTTC. Residues: CSARDLGGEWETQYF.

This clonotype was seen a handful of times. One end of the junction varies from germline; a read error may be responsible. This chain links TRBV6-1 with TRBJ1-1; 10 positions match TRBD1. Germline-derived CDR1 and CDR2 are MNHNS and SASEGT. The CDR3 consists of 15 residues. CDR3 DNA sequence: TGTGCCAGCCCTCAATTGGACAGGGGGACTATTTCGGAGGTCTTT. Translation: CASPQLDRGTISEVF.

This clonotype was detected many times. J is TRBJ1-2 and V is TRBV27; TRBD1 agrees at 7 bases. V was pared by 5 bases and J by 8 bases, with 17 bases of the junction left unmatched. The CDR3 is 16 amino acids. Per the germline V gene, CDR1 is MNHEY and CDR2 is SMNVEV (reference sequence). CDR3 loop: CASSPKGDRRLGGYTF. The CDR3 nucleotides are TGTGCCAGCAGTCCTAAGGGGGACAGACGGCTTGGGGGCTACACCTTC.

At least ten counts were recorded for this clonotype. The chain carries TRBV6-1 and TRBJ2-2; TRBD2 matches 7 bases. After removal of 4 bases from V and 6 bases from J, the junction contained 5 bases not matched to a gene. Germline-derived CDR1 and CDR2 are MNHNS and SASEGT. This CDR3 comprises 14 residues. This CDR3 reads CASSVGGGAGELFF. The CDR3 coding sequence is TGTGCCAGCAGTGTTGGGGGGGGGGCCGGGGAGCTGTTTTTT.

This clonotype was recorded many times. The rearrangement joins TRBV18 to TRBJ2-5, with D perhaps TRBD2 (5 bases). The ends were cut back, 0 bases at V and 5 bases at J, with 10 bases in the middle. CDR1 is KGHSH and CDR2 is LQKENI in the germline V gene. This CDR3 comprises 14 residues. Here the CDR3 DNA reads TGTGCCAGCTCACCACCTGGACTCTGGGAGACCCAGTACTTC. Its protein product is CASSPPGLWETQYF.

This clonotype has a count of ten or more. The chain links TRBV7-2 to TRBJ1-1; D is perhaps TRBD1 (6 bases). The CDR3 totals 15 residues. Germline-derived CDR1 and CDR2 are SGHTA and FQGNSA. The V gene lost 5 bases and the J gene lost 0 bases, with 13 bases spanning the gap. This CDR3 reads CASSQRGQVNTEAFF. The CDR3, as DNA: TGTGCCAGCAGCCAACGGGGGCAGGTGAACACTGAAGCTTTCTTT.

This clonotype was seen more than once but under ten times. This rearrangement joins TRBV19 to TRBJ1-6, with D uncertain. The CDR3 totals 17 residues. Deletions cut 1 base from V and 0 bases from J, with 10 bases between. The germline V gene has CDR1 LNHDA and CDR2 SQIVND (reference sequence). The CDR3 nucleotides are TGTGCCAGTAGTATAGCTGCAGGAAGCTCCTATAATTCACCCCTCCACTTT. Translation: CASSIAAGSSYNSPLHF.

V is TRBV4-2 and J is TRBJ1-1; the D gene is possibly TRBD1 (6 bases). This CDR3 has 15 residues. CDR1 and CDR2 (germline): LGHNA, YNFKEQ. The V end lost 1 base, the J end lost 5 bases, and 14 bases lay between the germline ends. CDR3 amino acids: CASSQVLGGNTEAFF. The CDR3 DNA is TGTGCCAGCAGCCAAGTTTTAGGGGGTAATACTGAAGCTTTCTTT.

The V and J genes are TRBV20-1 and TRBJ2-1, with 7 bases aligning to TRBD2. Germline trimming cut 5 bases from V and 7 bases from J; bases unmatched to any gene: 8. The CDR3 totals 13 residues. CDR1 is DFQATT, CDR2 SNEGSKA, per germline (reference sequence). CDR3 sequence reads: CSACGRSGNEQFF. The CDR3 coding sequence is TGCAGTGCTTGCGGGAGAAGTGGGAATGAGCAGTTCTTC.

This clonotype was seen repeatedly, ten times or more. The V call is TRBV12-3 or TRBV12-4, the J call TRBJ2-1; the match to TRBD2 covers 10 bases. The J segment lost 4 bases and the V segment lost 6 bases, leaving 3 bases of the junction unmatched. The CDR3 extends over 14 amino acids. The CDR3, as DNA: TGTGCCAGCAGCATGACTAGCGGGTACAATGAGCAGTTCTTC. Amino acid sequence: CASSMTSGYNEQFF.

This clonotype showed up just a few times. Likely a read error: the CDR3 ends without its conserved phenylalanine or tryptophan. The V gene is TRBV12-3 or TRBV12-4, the J gene TRBJ2-2; D not certain. The V gene lost 6 bases and the J gene lost 7 bases, with 21 bases spanning the gap. The CDR3 is made up of 16 amino acids. CDR3 protein: CASSPLKEAHNGELFL. The CDR3 nucleotides read TGTGCCAGCAGCCCCTTGAAGGAAGCCCACAACGGGGAGCTGTTTCTT.

The table lists this clonotype with a few counts. The chain recombines TRBV6-1 with TRBJ1-5; D is undetermined. The germline gives CDR1 MNHNS, CDR2 SASEGT. The V and J ends lost 4 bases and 9 bases respectively, with 10 bases between them. The CDR3 spans 12 residues. This CDR3 reads CASSAGRTPQHF. For the CDR3, the DNA is TGTGCCAGCAGTGCCGGGAGGACGCCCCAGCATTTT.

The gene calls are TRBV2 and TRBJ1-3; D ambiguous. With 6 bases removed from V and 3 bases from J, the gap between germline ends came to 18 bases. The CDR3 has 16 amino acids. Germline assignment: CDR1 SNHLY and CDR2 FYNNEI. In DNA form, the CDR3 reads TGTGCCAGCAGCCCAACCCGGACTTTCGGTGGAAACACCATATATTTT. This translates into CASSPTRTFGGNTIYF.

This clonotype was seen ten or more times. The CDR3 is CASSLGTRANGYTF. The CDR3 DNA reads as TGTGCCAGCAGCTTAGGTACACGGGCTAATGGCTACACCTTC. The chain carries TRBV5-4 and TRBJ1-2; D ambiguous. Per the germline V gene, CDR1 is SGHNT and CDR2 is YYREEE (reference sequence). This CDR3 has 14 amino acids. The germline V and J ends were trimmed by 2 bases and 6 bases, with 14 bases remaining between them.

This clonotype was seen at least ten times. V usage is TRBV19 and J usage is TRBJ1-2; 7 positions match TRBD1. Looked up from germline, CDR1 is LNHDA and CDR2 is SQIVND (reference sequence). Trimming removed 3 bases from V and 2 bases from J; junction bases left unmatched: 9. CDR3 size: 16 residues. The CDR3 reads CASSIEGGGANYGYTF. The DNA for the CDR3 is TGTGCCAGTAGTATTGAAGGAGGGGGCGCGAACTATGGCTACACCTTC.

This clonotype showed up many times. The V gene is TRBV6-1, the J gene TRBJ1-1; TRBD1 aligns across 7 bases. The CDR3 has 13 amino acids. Germline V gene lookup returns CDR1 MNHNS and CDR2 SASEGT. With 6 bases clipped from V and 9 bases from J, the junction kept 10 bases outside the gene matches. CDR3 coding DNA: TGTGCCAGCAGAACCGGGACAGAGATTAAAGCTTTCTTT. The encoded protein is CASRTGTEIKAFF.

A word on this clonotype: This may come from a read error, since a much larger clone is one base off. The chain couples TRBV6-1 to TRBJ2-1; 7 bases are a match to TRBD2. This CDR3 has 11 amino acids. Germline loops: CDR1 MNHNS, CDR2 SASEGT. CDR3 in DNA: TGTGCCAGCAGAGCGGGGACTGAGCGGTTCTTC. Protein sequence: CASRAGTERFF.

This clonotype was counted many times. The genes are TRBV12-3 or TRBV12-4 and TRBJ1-6, with D possibly matching TRBD1 (5 bases). This CDR3 has 14 residues. V dropped 1 base and J dropped 10 bases, with 11 bases sitting between them. CDR3 protein: CASSLVGVNSPLHF. In nucleotides, the CDR3 is TGTGCCAGCAGTTTAGTAGGGGTAAACTCACCCCTCCACTTT.

There are many counts of this clonotype. The chain recombines TRBV20-1 with TRBJ2-5; TRBD2 matches 8 bases. Germline-derived CDR1 and CDR2 are DFQATT and SNEGSKA (reference sequence). The CDR3 covers 19 residues. V lost 4 bases to trimming and J lost 2 bases; unmatched junction nucleotides: 21. CDR3 nucleotides: TGCAGTGCTAACCTACACGGGCGGCGGGGGGTACGCGCTCAAGAGACCCAGTACTTC. It encodes CSANLHGRRGVRAQETQYF.

This clonotype was found many times. The chain is built from TRBV14 and TRBJ1-1, with unresolved D. Trimming removed 4 bases from V and 7 bases from J, with 13 bases in between. There are 13 residues in the CDR3. Germline V gene lookup returns CDR1 SGHDN and CDR2 FVKESK. The CDR3 sequence: CASSPELGFEAFF. CDR3 coding DNA: TGTGCCAGCAGCCCTGAACTCGGATTTGAAGCTTTCTTT.

This clonotype was observed many times. This rearrangement joins TRBV6-1 to TRBJ2-1, with 7 bases lining up with TRBD1. Germline CDR1 reads MNHNS; CDR2 reads SASEGT. With V trimmed by 6 bases and J by 6 bases, 8 bases remained unmatched. CDR3 length: 14 amino acids. The CDR3 coding sequence is TGTGCCAGCAGGGATACAGGGGCGGGCAATGAGCAGTTCTTC. Protein sequence: CASRDTGAGNEQFF.

The chain is built from TRBV20-1 and TRBJ2-7, with D perhaps matching TRBD1 or TRBD2 (6 bases each). Germline V CDR1 and CDR2: DFQATT, SNEGSKA (reference sequence). This CDR3 region has 14 residues. The V end was cut by 3 bases, the J end by 7 bases, with 19 bases between. The CDR3 reads CSASPPPGAREQYF. The DNA of the CDR3 is TGCAGTGCTAGCCCCCCCCCGGGGGCGCGAGAGCAGTACTTC.

This clonotype was seen only a few times. J is TRBJ1-5 and V is TRBV20-1; 10 nucleotides line up with TRBD1. V shed 5 bases, J shed 4 bases, and the junction held 8 bases outside the gene matches. Looked up from germline, CDR1 is DFQATT and CDR2 is SNEGSKA (reference sequence). The CDR3 totals 15 residues. The CDR3 loop is CSASDRGRGNQPQHF. CDR3 sequence (DNA): TGCAGTGCTTCAGACAGGGGGCGCGGGAATCAGCCCCAGCATTTT.

This clonotype was detected only a few times. The chain carries TRBV3-1 and TRBJ2-2; 9 bases line up with TRBD1. Germline assignment: CDR1 LGHDT and CDR2 YNNKEL (reference sequence). The V gene end was trimmed by 4 bases and the J gene end by 6 bases; junction bases not matched to a gene: 6. This CDR3 is built from 15 residues. The CDR3 DNA follows: TGTGCCAGCAGCCCTAGACAGGGGGGGGCCGGGGAGCTGTTTTTT. Amino acid sequence: CASSPRQGGAGELFF. The complete variable domain, with remaining parts taken from reference TRBV3-1 and TRBJ2-2, reads DTAVSQTPKYLVTQMGNDKSIKCEQNLGHDTMYWYKQDSKKFLKIMFSYNNKELIINETVPNRFSPKSPDKAHLNLHINSLELGDSAVYFCASSPRQGGAGELFFGEGSRLTVL.